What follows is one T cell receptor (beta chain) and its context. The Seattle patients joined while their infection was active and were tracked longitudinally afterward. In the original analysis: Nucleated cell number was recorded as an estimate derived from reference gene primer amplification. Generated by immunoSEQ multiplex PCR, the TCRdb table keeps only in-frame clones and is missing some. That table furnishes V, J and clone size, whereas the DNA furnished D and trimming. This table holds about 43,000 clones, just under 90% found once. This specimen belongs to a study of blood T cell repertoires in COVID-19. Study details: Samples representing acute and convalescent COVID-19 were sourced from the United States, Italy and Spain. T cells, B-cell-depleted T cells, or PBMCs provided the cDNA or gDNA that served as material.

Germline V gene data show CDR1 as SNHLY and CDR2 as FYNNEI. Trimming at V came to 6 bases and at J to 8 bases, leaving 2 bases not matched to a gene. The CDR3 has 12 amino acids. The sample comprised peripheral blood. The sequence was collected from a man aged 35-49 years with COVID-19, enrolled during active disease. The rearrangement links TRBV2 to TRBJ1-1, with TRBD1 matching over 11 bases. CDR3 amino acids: CASSGQGAEAFF. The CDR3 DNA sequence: TGTGCCAGCAGCGGACAGGGGGCAGAAGCTTTCTTT.